Presented here are 2 T cell receptor beta chains from one specimen sequenced in a study of response to subunit inactivated influenza vaccine. TCRdb ran MiXCR on the RT-PCR reads and lists one entry per CDR3 protein. Of about 520,000 distinct CDR3 sequences detected, roughly 7.6% appear once; the ten largest clones hold about 12%. The material was PBMCs from blood, obtained 23 months after vaccination. All receptors derive from a man aged 50 to 75 who received an inactivated influenza vaccine.

This clonotype was counted at least ten times. The gene calls are TRBV5-4 and TRBJ2-2; possible D gene TRBD1, 6 bases. Trimming stripped 5 bases from V and 4 bases from J, with 15 bases between. The CDR3 is 15 amino acids. CDR1 and CDR2 from the germline V gene are SGHNT and YYREEE (reference sequence). This chain's CDR3 is CASRFMGQPTGELFF. As DNA, the CDR3 is TGTGCCAGCAGATTTATGGGACAACCCACCGGGGAGCTGTTTTTT.

This clonotype was found many times. This chain uses TRBV3-1 with TRBJ1-5; no firm D call. The germline V and J ends were trimmed by 4 bases and 1 base, with 5 bases remaining between them. The CDR3 extends over 13 amino acids. CDR1 and CDR2 from the germline V gene are LGHDT and YNNKEL (reference sequence). The CDR3 loop is CASSRVSNQPQHF. The CDR3 bases are TGTGCCAGCAGCCGGGTGAGCAATCAGCCCCAGCATTTT.